The 18 T cell receptor beta chains listed next were all sequenced from one sample in a study of blood T cell repertoires in COVID-19. Using immunoSEQ multiplex PCR, the repertoire was profiled, and TCRdb retains in-frame clones only, with some absent. The data show roughly 210,000 clones, with 84% seen just once and more than 9% held by the top ten. Material: peripheral blood. All receptors come from a woman of 80 years or more with COVID-19, enrolled during active disease.

Comment on this clone: A much larger clonotype is one base distant, so this may be a read error. The chain recombines TRBV28 with TRBJ2-2; D is undetermined. The V gene lost 5 bases and the J gene lost 5 bases, with 6 bases spanning the gap. CDR1 is MDHEN and CDR2 is SYDVKM in the germline V gene. The CDR3 is 12 amino acids. The CDR3 DNA is TGTGCCAGCAGTCCCCCGACCGGGGAGCTGTTTTTT. Its protein is CASSPPTGELFF. The full variable domain, rest sourced from reference TRBV28 and TRBJ2-2, is DVKVTQSSRYLVKRTGEKVFLECVQDMDHENMFWYRQDPGLGLRLIYFSYDVKMKEKGDIPEGYSVSREKKERFSLILESASTNQTSMYLCASSPPTGELFFGEGSRLTVL.

The J gene is TRBJ2-6, the V gene TRBV3-1 (or the pseudogene TRBV3-2), with 7 nucleotides matching TRBD1. Losses at the gene ends were 3 bases for V and 0 bases for J; bases not matched to a gene: 5. The CDR3 extends over 17 amino acids. CDR1 LGHDT and CDR2 YNNKEL come from the germline V gene (reference sequence). CDR3 DNA sequence: TGTGCCAGCAGCCAGGCAACAGGGGTCTCTGGGGCCAACGTCCTGACTTTC. Translation: CASSQATGVSGANVLTF.

This clone showed up just a few times. The CDR3 protein is CASSRDRTGLDTGELFF. The DNA for the CDR3 is TGTGCCAGCAGCCGAGACCGAACAGGGTTGGACACCGGGGAGCTGTTTTTT. This chain uses TRBV3-1 (or the pseudogene TRBV3-2) with TRBJ2-2, with D perhaps matching TRBD1 (6 bases). The V end was cut by 4 bases, the J end by 3 bases, with 18 bases between. The CDR3 has 17 residues. From germline, CDR1 is LGHDT and CDR2 YNNKEL (reference sequence).

The rearrangement uses TRBV7-9 and TRBJ1-1, with D possibly TRBD1 on 6 matching bases. Germline V gives CDR1 SEHNR, CDR2 FQNEAQ (reference sequence). There are 14 residues in the CDR3. The V end was cut by 8 bases, the J end by 0 bases, with 13 bases between. CDR3 loop: CASCLDSLNTEAFF. The CDR3 coding sequence is TGTGCCAGCTGCCTGGACAGTCTGAACACTGAAGCTTTCTTT.

A single count supports this clone. The chain combines TRBV18 with TRBJ1-1, with a possible D match to TRBD1 (6 bases). The V end lost 3 bases, the J end lost 8 bases, and 13 bases lay between the germline ends. Germline lookup yields CDR1 KGHSH and CDR2 LQKENI. The CDR3 loop spans 13 amino acids. CDR3 amino acids: CASSPGPQGEAFF. The CDR3 DNA is TGTGCCAGCTCACCTGGGCCCCAGGGGGAAGCTTTCTTT. The full variable domain, in which reference TRBV18 and TRBJ1-1 provide the parts outside the CDR3, is NAGVMQNPRHLVRRRGQEARLRCSPMKGHSHVYWYRQLPEEGLKFMVYLQKENIIDESGMPKERFSAEFPKEGPSILRIQQVVRGDSAAYFCASSPGPQGEAFFGQGTRLTVV.

V gene TRBV11-3 combines with J gene TRBJ2-1; D is perhaps TRBD2 (5 bases). The germline V gene encodes CDR1 SGHNT and CDR2 YENEEA. Between the trimmed V and J ends, which lost 0 bases and 5 bases, there was a span of 11 bases. CDR3 length: 15 residues. In nucleotides, the CDR3 is TGTGCCAGCAGCTTAGATACTAGTTCCCACAATGAGCAGTTCTTC. It translates to CASSLDTSSHNEQFF.

The chain couples TRBV5-6 to TRBJ2-7, with TRBD2 matching over 10 bases. Germline CDR1 reads SGHDT; CDR2 reads YYEEEE. Trimming removed 0 bases from V and 2 bases from J; junction bases left unmatched: 11. This CDR3 is built from 18 residues. CDR3 in amino acids: CASSLAKAGGPRPYEQYV. CDR3 DNA sequence: TGTGCCAGCAGCTTGGCCAAAGCGGGGGGGCCCCGCCCCTACGAGCAGTACGTC.

The chain joins TRBV19 to TRBJ2-1; D is unclear. Germline V lookup: CDR1 LNHDA, CDR2 SQIVND (reference sequence). Trimming cost V 3 bases and J 8 bases, with 17 bases left between them. This CDR3 comprises 15 residues. CDR3 protein: CASSMRLYGKDEQFF. The CDR3 coding sequence is TGTGCCAGTAGTATGAGGTTGTACGGCAAGGATGAGCAGTTCTTC.

The rearrangement uses TRBV2 and TRBJ1-5; TRBD1 matches at 7 bases. CDR1 SNHLY and CDR2 FYNNEI come from the germline V gene. With V trimmed by 4 bases and J by 3 bases, 3 bases remained unmatched. CDR3 length: 14 amino acids. For the CDR3, the DNA is TGTGCCAGCAGTGCAGACAGGGTCAATCAGCCCCAGCATTTT. Amino acid sequence: CASSADRVNQPQHF.

The chain carries TRBV5-8 and TRBJ1-5, with 7 bases that match TRBD1. This CDR3 region has 16 residues. V trimming: 0 bases; J trimming: 5 bases; junction bases outside the gene matches: 8. Germline lookup yields CDR1 SGHTS and CDR2 YDEGEE. In DNA form, the CDR3 reads TGTGCCAGCAGCTTGGGGATTGGACAGGATTATCAGCCCCAGCATTTT. Translating it yields CASSLGIGQDYQPQHF.

The rearrangement links TRBV6-8 to TRBJ1-2; 11 nucleotides line up with TRBD1. CDR3 length: 15 amino acids. V dropped 0 bases and J dropped 6; count of bases not matched to a gene: 3. Germline assignment: CDR1 MNHGY and CDR2 SAAAGT. The CDR3 DNA sequence: TGTGCCAGCAGTTACTCAGGACAGGGGGCGGATGGCTACACCTTC. Amino acids: CASSYSGQGADGYTF.

The V gene is TRBV27, the J gene TRBJ2-1, with 9 bases matching TRBD2. Germline CDR1 reads MNHEY; CDR2 reads SMNVEV (reference sequence). V shed 2 bases and J 8 bases; nucleotides not matched to a gene: 10. The CDR3 is made up of 16 amino acids. This CDR3 reads CASSLERLAGFDEQFF. The CDR3 bases are TGTGCCAGCAGTTTAGAAAGGCTAGCGGGGTTCGATGAGCAGTTCTTC.

This clone was detected once. The chain has TRBV4-3 and TRBJ2-1, with D perhaps TRBD1 (6 bases). The CDR3 runs 16 residues. Germline-derived CDR1 and CDR2 are LGHNA and YSLEER. V was clipped by 4 bases and J by 7 bases, with 20 bases between them. The CDR3 sequence is CASSRGLVGTGNEQFF. DNA for the CDR3: TGCGCCAGCAGCCGGGGGCTTGTCGGCACAGGAAATGAGCAGTTCTTC.

This chain uses TRBV9 with TRBJ2-3; the D gene is possibly TRBD2 (6 bases). CDR1 is SGDLS, CDR2 YYNGEE, per germline. V was clipped by 5 bases and J by 0 bases, with 7 bases between them. The CDR3 totals 13 residues. The CDR3 sequence is CASRRGSTDTQYF. CDR3 bases: TGTGCCAGCAGGCGGGGAAGCACAGATACGCAGTATTTT.

A few counts support this clone. This sample also contains other DNA sequences that code for the same CDR3. J is TRBJ2-1 and V is TRBV19, with D possibly TRBD1 on 5 matching bases. Germline CDR1 reads LNHDA; CDR2 reads SQIVND (reference sequence). This CDR3 is 11 amino acids long. Deletions cut 8 bases from V and 4 bases from J, with 6 bases between. In nucleotides, the CDR3 is TGTGCCAGTGGACAATACAATGAGCAGTTCTTC. Translated: CASGQYNEQFF. Full variable domain (missing parts from reference TRBV19 and TRBJ2-1): DGGITQSPKYLFRKEGQNVTLSCEQNLNHDAMYWYRQDPGQGLRLIYYSQIVNDFQKGDIAEGYSVSREKKESFPLTVTSAQKNPTAFYLCASGQYNEQFFGPGTRLTVL.

This chain links TRBV7-9 with TRBJ2-5, with 9 bases aligning to TRBD1. Trimming cost V 5 bases and J 2 bases; bases outside gene matches: 6. The CDR3 has 15 amino acids. Germline CDR1 reads SEHNR; CDR2 reads FQNEAQ (reference sequence). The CDR3 sequence is CASSQDRGKQETQYF. Written as DNA, the CDR3 is TGTGCCAGCAGCCAGGACAGGGGTAAACAAGAGACCCAGTACTTC.

DNA of the CDR3: TGCGCCAGCAGCTTAGGACTTGGGACCGGGGAGCTGTTTTTT. Translating gives CASSLGLGTGELFF. The rearrangement uses TRBV5-1 and TRBJ2-2; D might be TRBD2 (5 bases). This CDR3 has 14 residues. V was clipped by 2 bases and J by 5 bases, with 10 bases between them. Germline CDR1 SGHRS, CDR2 YFSETQ.

The V and J genes are TRBV27 and TRBJ1-4; no definite D call. V was trimmed by 6 bases and J by 5 bases, leaving 19 bases between them. Looked up from germline, CDR1 is MNHEY and CDR2 is SMNVEV (reference sequence). There are 16 residues in the CDR3. The CDR3 here is CASSLHLGQVNEKLFF. The DNA for the CDR3 is TGTGCCAGCAGCCTCCACCTCGGCCAGGTCAATGAAAAACTGTTTTTT.